Shown below are 5 T cell receptor beta chains from a single sample sequenced in a study of tumor-infiltrating lymphocytes in localized non-small cell lung cancer. Libraries were prepared by immunoSEQ multiplex PCR; TCRdb keeps only in-frame clonotypes and omits some of them. The table records under 9,500 clones, approximately 84% of them present only once. Sequencing input: uninvolved lung tissue not adjacent to the tumor. These receptors all stem from a human donor with non-small cell lung cancer.

The rearrangement joins TRBV2 to TRBJ1-5, with D unclear. The V end was cut by 4 bases, the J end by 0 bases, with 16 bases between. Germline V gene lookup returns CDR1 SNHLY and CDR2 FYNNEI. The CDR3 has 17 amino acids. The CDR3 is CASSGQLKTYSNQPQHF. The CDR3, as DNA: TGTGCCAGCAGTGGGCAATTGAAAACCTATAGCAATCAGCCCCAGCATTTT.

The rearrangement uses TRBV6-6 and TRBJ2-6; TRBD1 might be the D (6 bases). V was cut by 6 bases and J by 3 bases, with 12 bases left in between. This CDR3 contains 15 residues. Looked up from germline, CDR1 is MNHNY and CDR2 is SVGAGI (reference sequence). CDR3 coding DNA: TGTGCCAGCAGAACAAACAGGGATGGGGCCAACGTCCTGACTTTC. This gives the protein CASRTNRDGANVLTF.

The chain recombines TRBV29-1 with TRBJ1-1; D is possibly TRBD1 (6 bases). Germline values: CDR1 SQVTM, CDR2 ANQGSEA. The V end lost 1 base, the J end lost 4 bases, and 13 bases lay between the germline ends. CDR3 length: 14 residues. In DNA, the CDR3 is TGCAGCGTTGAAGTCGGGGGGGCCGGCACTGAAGCTTTCTTT. Protein product: CSVEVGGAGTEAFF. Supplemented by reference TRBV29-1 and TRBJ1-1, the full variable domain reads SAVISQKPSRDICQRGTSLTIQCQVDSQVTMMFWYRQQPGQSLTLIATANQGSEATYESGFVIDKFPISRPNLTFSTLTVSNMSPEDSSIYLCSVEVGGAGTEAFFGQGTRLTVV.

This clone came up a few times. V usage is TRBV5-1 and J usage is TRBJ2-1, with 7 bases that match TRBD1. V trimming: 0 bases; J trimming: 0 bases; junction bases outside the gene matches: 3. Germline CDR1 reads SGHRS; CDR2 reads YFSETQ. The CDR3 consists of 16 residues. CDR3 sequence (DNA): TGCGCCAGCAGCTTGGGTGACAGGGACTCCTACAATGAGCAGTTCTTC. Translation: CASSLGDRDSYNEQFF.

The chain links TRBV4-3 to TRBJ2-1; 9 bases are a match to TRBD2. V trimming: 1 base; J trimming: 7 bases; junction bases outside the gene matches: 8. The CDR3 is 16 residues long. Germline assignment: CDR1 LGHNA and CDR2 YSLEER. The CDR3 is CASSQGVAGDRNEQFF. For the CDR3, the DNA is TGCGCCAGCAGCCAAGGGGTAGCGGGAGATCGGAATGAGCAGTTCTTC.